These T cell receptor beta chains were read from a single sample in a study of siplizumab effects on memory and regulatory T cells. Sequenced by immunoSEQ multiplex PCR; TCRdb stores in-frame clones only, minus some. This sample has 100,000 or so clones, with about 92% found just once. The sample taken for sequencing was Tregs sorted from blood. The receptors were gathered from a human donor in good health. Each CDR3 is given with its conserved first and last residue. Each record gives: CDR3 DNA, CDR3 protein, V gene, D gene, J gene, clone size. D genes are given only for firm matches. Expanded clones get a size class; other rows say once, few or many, or leave the size out.

TGTGCCACTAAAGGACAGGGAACTAATGAAAAACTGTTTTTT	CATKGQGTNEKLFF	TRBV10-3	TRBD1	TRBJ1-4	NA
TGTGCCAGCTCACCATCCGGGACAGAGCCCTACGAGCAGTACTTC	CASSPSGTEPYEQYF	TRBV18	TRBD1	TRBJ2-7	NA
TGCGCCAGCAGCCAAGAATTTCTGGGGACTAGAACCTACGAGCAGTACTTC	CASSQEFLGTRTYEQYF	TRBV4-1	TRBD2	TRBJ2-7	NA
TGCGCCAGCAGCTCGGGATTTTACGAGCAGTACTTC	CASSSGFYEQYF	TRBV5-1	NA	TRBJ2-7	NA
TGTGCCACCAGCAAGGTGAGGACTGAAGCTTTCTTT	CATSKVRTEAFF	TRBV15	NA	TRBJ1-1	NA
TGTGCCAGCAGCTTGTGGGGGGGCGATGAAAAACTGTTTTTT	CASSLWGGDEKLFF	TRBV7-9	NA	TRBJ1-4	NA
TGTGCCACCGTGGCGGGAGACGGCACAGATACGCAGTATTTT	CATVAGDGTDTQYF	TRBV10-3	TRBD2	TRBJ2-3	NA
TGTGCCAGCAGCGCGCTCCCACAAGAGGGTTTCGTAAACTATGGCTACACCTTC	CASSALPQEGFVNYGYTF	TRBV9	NA	TRBJ1-2	NA
TGTGCCAGCAGCTTACGGGGGGCGTTGACCGGGGAGCTGTTTTTT	CASSLRGALTGELFF	TRBV11-2	NA	TRBJ2-2	NA
TGTGCCACCAGCAGACAGGGGGGCACTGAAGCTTTCTTT	CATSRQGGTEAFF	TRBV15	TRBD1	TRBJ1-1	NA
TGTGCCAGTAGTACTACAGGGGGTAATTCACCCCTCCACTTT	CASSTTGGNSPLHF	TRBV19	TRBD1	TRBJ1-6	NA
TGTGCCAGCAGTTTGGGGCAGGGATTATATGGCTACACCTTC	CASSLGQGLYGYTF	TRBV27	NA	TRBJ1-2	NA
TGTGCCACCACCACACTAGCGGGAGGCGATGGCGAGCAGTACTTC	CATTTLAGGDGEQYF	TRBV6-1	TRBD2	TRBJ2-7	once
TGTGCCAGCACCAGAGGGCCGGTATCCTACGAGCAGTACTTC	CASTRGPVSYEQYF	TRBV28	NA	TRBJ2-7	NA
TGTGCCAGTACTAGCCCCGGGGAGCTGTTTTTT	CASTSPGELFF	TRBV19	NA	TRBJ2-2	NA
TGTGCCAGCAGCAACCCGGGACAGGGGAGTGAAAAACTGTTTTTT	CASSNPGQGSEKLFF	TRBV6-1	TRBD1	TRBJ1-4	NA
TGTGCTAGTGGTTTGGTACCGGGAGGGGGCTACACCGGGGAGCTGTTTTTT	CASGLVPGGGYTGELFF	TRBV12-5	NA	TRBJ2-2	once
TGTGCCAGCAGTTACTCGGGGAGGAATGGCTACACCTTC	CASSYSGRNGYTF	TRBV6-5	NA	TRBJ1-2	NA
TGTGCCAGCAGCCGCTTCGGTAGGGGCTACCCAGATACGCAGTATTTT	CASSRFGRGYPDTQYF	TRBV11-2	NA	TRBJ2-3	NA
TGTGCAAGTCGCTTAACCAGGGGGGTTTTACATACGCAGTATTTT	CASRLTRGVLHTQYF	TRBV12-2	NA	TRBJ2-3	NA
TGCGCCAGCAGCTTACTAGCGTCGGGAAAAAATACGCAGTATTTT	CASSLLASGKNTQYF	TRBV5-1	TRBD2	TRBJ2-3	NA
TGTGCCAGCAGCTTTACGGGATACAGGGAGACCCAGTACTTC	CASSFTGYRETQYF	TRBV11-2	NA	TRBJ2-5	NA
TGTGCCAGCAGTCCCGGGGGGGCGGCTAATGAAAAACTGTTTTTT	CASSPGGAANEKLFF	TRBV27	NA	TRBJ1-4	NA
TGTGCCAGCAGAATGAGGGGTGGAGGGGAAGCCGAAGCTTTCTTT	CASRMRGGGEAEAFF	TRBV6-1	NA	TRBJ1-1	NA
TGTGCCAGTAGGACGACTAGCGGGAGGTCCGGGGAGCTGTTTTTT	CASRTTSGRSGELFF	TRBV19	TRBD2	TRBJ2-2	NA
TGTGCCAGCAGTTCGACAAGTATCTATGGCTACACCTTC	CASSSTSIYGYTF	TRBV2	NA	TRBJ1-2	NA
TGTGCTAGTGGTTTATCGCGACTAGCGGGAGGGGGCAATGAGCAGTTCTTC	CASGLSRLAGGGNEQFF	TRBV12-5	TRBD2	TRBJ2-1	NA
TGTGCTAGCAGCTTTTCCGGCAGCCAAGAGACCCAGTACTTC	CASSFSGSQETQYF	TRBV7-7	NA	TRBJ2-5	few
TGTGCCAGCAGCCAGACGGAATTGGCCCAGTACTTC	CASSQTELAQYF	TRBV14	NA	TRBJ2-5	NA
TGTGCCATCAGTGAGTCGATATCCTACGAGCAGTACTTC	CAISESISYEQYF	TRBV10-3	NA	TRBJ2-7	NA
TGTGCCAGCAGCTGGGGACGGAACACTGAAGCTTTCTTT	CASSWGRNTEAFF	TRBV11-2	NA	TRBJ1-1	few
TGTGCCAGCAGCTTATGGGTGGGAGCCTACGAGCAGTACTTC	CASSLWVGAYEQYF	TRBV7-9	NA	TRBJ2-7	NA
TGTGCCAGCAGTTCGGGCCCTACCCCCAATGAGCAGTTCTTC	CASSSGPTPNEQFF	TRBV28	NA	TRBJ2-1	NA
TGCGCCAGCAGCTTGCAGGTCACAGATACGCAGTATTTT	CASSLQVTDTQYF	TRBV5-1	NA	TRBJ2-3	once